Listed below are T cell receptor beta chains from one sample, sequenced in a study of blood T cell repertoires in COVID-19. The method was immunoSEQ multiplex PCR; TCRdb's version includes in-frame clones alone and lacks a portion of them. The data contain 150,000 to 200,000 clones, approximately 91% of them singletons. The specimen sequenced was peripheral blood. These receptor sequences come from a young man with acute or convalescent COVID-19. Each CDR3 is given with its conserved first and last residue. The order of the fields is V gene, J gene, clone size, D gene, CDR3 protein, CDR3 DNA. The D gene is left open where the match is weak. Clone size is not always given. Where it is, it says once, few, many or a class for expanded clones.

TRBV2	TRBJ2-3	.	TRBD2	CASCPGLAGVGGTDTQYF	TGTGCCAGCTGCCCGGGACTAGCGGGAGTAGGGGGCACAGATACGCAGTATTTT
TRBV19	TRBJ1-2	.	TRBD1	CASSPRTGGNYGYTF	TGTGCCAGTAGTCCGCGGACAGGGGGCAACTATGGCTACACCTTC
TRBV5-1	TRBJ2-3	.	TRBD1	CASSPRTGIGDTQYF	TGCGCCAGCAGCCCACGGACAGGGATCGGTGATACGCAGTATTTT
TRBV9	TRBJ1-4	.	TRBD1	CASSERTGLEKLFF	TGTGCCAGCAGCGAGCGGACAGGGTTAGAAAAACTGTTTTTT
TRBV3-1/TRBV3-2	TRBJ2-1	.	TRBD1	CASSQVGTGRGEQFF	TGTGCCAGCAGCCAAGTGGGGACAGGGAGGGGGGAGCAGTTCTTC
TRBV27	TRBJ2-3	.	.	CASSLGRSIDTQYF	TGTGCCAGCAGTTTAGGGAGATCTATAGATACGCAGTATTTT
TRBV2	TRBJ2-5	.	.	CASSEGLPQVTQYF	TGTGCCAGCAGTGAAGGTCTCCCCCAGGTCACCCAGTACTTC
TRBV18	TRBJ1-2	few	TRBD1	CASSPGTGGLTDYGYTF	TGTGCCAGCTCACCGGGGACAGGGGGCCTGACGGACTATGGCTACACCTTC
TRBV18	TRBJ1-2	few	.	CASSPFIGAGEDYGYTF	TGTGCCAGCTCACCATTTATAGGGGCAGGAGAAGACTATGGCTACACCTTC
TRBV10-3	TRBJ2-1	.	.	CAIRGGQNEQFF	TGTGCCATCCGTGGCGGGCAGAATGAGCAGTTCTTC
TRBV5-1	TRBJ2-6	.	.	CASSLHSTSSGANVLTF	TGCGCCAGCAGCTTGCACAGCACCAGCTCTGGGGCCAACGTCCTGACTTTC
TRBV5-1	TRBJ1-2	.	TRBD1	CASSPWDREDYGYTF	TGCGCCAGCAGCCCCTGGGACAGGGAAGACTATGGCTACACCTTC
TRBV7-9	TRBJ1-5	few	TRBD1	CASSLEGQGHSNQPQHF	TGTGCCAGCAGCTTAGAGGGACAGGGACATAGCAATCAGCCCCAGCATTTT
TRBV11-2	TRBJ1-2	.	.	CASSFGGDLHGYTF	TGTGCCAGCAGCTTCGGCGGGGATCTCCATGGCTACACCTTC
TRBV3-1/TRBV3-2	TRBJ2-1	.	TRBD2	CASSHGTSVLYNEQFF	TGTGCCAGCAGCCACGGGACTAGCGTCCTTTACAATGAGCAGTTCTTC
TRBV24-1	TRBJ1-1	.	TRBD1	CATSDSGQGDTEAFF	TGTGCCACCAGTGATTCCGGACAGGGGGACACTGAAGCTTTCTTT
TRBV11-2	TRBJ1-4	.	.	CASSLRGEGKNEKLFF	TGTGCCAGCAGCTTAAGGGGGGAGGGAAAGAATGAAAAACTGTTTTTT
TRBV14	TRBJ2-7	.	.	CASSQDTRGQEYF	TGTGCCAGCAGCCAAGATACTCGGGGTCAGGAGTACTTC
TRBV13	TRBJ1-2	.	.	CASSQGNYGYTF	TGTGCCAGCAGCCAGGGTAACTATGGCTACACCTTC
TRBV5-1	TRBJ1-6	.	.	CASSLMANSPLHF	TGCGCCAGCAGCTTGATGGCTAATTCACCCCTCCACTTT
TRBV19	TRBJ1-4	.	.	CASRLWGPDEKLFF	TGTGCCAGTAGGCTTTGGGGGCCTGACGAAAAACTGTTTTTT
TRBV7-6	TRBJ1-4	.	.	CASSLAMGGRGEKLFF	TGTGCCAGCAGCTTAGCAATGGGAGGGAGAGGTGAAAAACTGTTTTTT
TRBV6-5	TRBJ1-4	.	TRBD1	CASSQTGVGEKLFF	TGTGCCAGCAGTCAGACAGGGGTGGGGGAAAAACTGTTTTTT
TRBV5-6	TRBJ2-7	.	TRBD2	CASSRYTGGPIYEQYF	TGTGCCAGCAGCCGATATACGGGAGGTCCCATATACGAGCAGTACTTC
TRBV19	TRBJ1-1	.	.	CASSRRGDGDTEAFF	TGTGCCAGTAGTCGACGGGGTGATGGGGACACTGAAGCTTTCTTT
TRBV19	TRBJ1-4	.	.	CASRPSRSKEKLFF	TGTGCCAGTAGACCGTCCCGGTCCAAGGAAAAACTGTTTTTT
TRBV9	TRBJ2-6	once	.	CASSVAESGANVLTF	TGTGCCAGCAGCGTGGCGGAGTCCGGGGCCAACGTCCTGACTTTC
TRBV6-6	TRBJ1-5	.	TRBD1	CASRDGQGANQPQHF	TGTGCCAGCAGAGATGGACAGGGGGCGAATCAGCCCCAGCATTTT
TRBV30	TRBJ1-1	.	TRBD1	CAWTPLRDRRTEAFF	TGTGCCTGGACCCCCCTTCGGGACAGGCGCACTGAAGCTTTCTTT
TRBV19	TRBJ1-2	.	TRBD1	CASNPGQAILSYGYTF	TGTGCCAGTAACCCGGGACAGGCAATTCTATCCTATGGCTACACCTTC
TRBV2	TRBJ2-7	.	.	CASSLYEQYF	TGTGCCAGCAGCCTCTACGAGCAGTACTTC
TRBV18	TRBJ1-1	.	.	CASSPSRGMNTEAFF	TGTGCCAGCTCACCATCCAGGGGTATGAACACTGAAGCTTTCTTT
TRBV2	TRBJ2-7	once	TRBD2	CASSPTTMTSGGLYF	TGTGCCAGCAGCCCAACAACAATGACTAGCGGGGGATTGTACTTC
TRBV7-9	TRBJ1-2	.	.	CASSSQGNYGYTF	TGTGCCAGCAGCTCACAGGGTAACTATGGCTACACCTTC
TRBV5-1	TRBJ1-5	.	.	CASSLGQGSYQPQHF	TGCGCCAGCAGCTTGGGGCAGGGGAGTTATCAGCCCCAGCATTTT
TRBV7-8	TRBJ2-3	.	.	CASSPGLVGYDTQYF	TGTGCCAGCAGCCCGGGGTTGGTTGGGTACGATACGCAGTATTTT
TRBV19	TRBJ1-1	.	.	CASSIDRDYEAFF	TGTGCCAGTAGTATAGACCGGGACTATGAAGCTTTCTTT
TRBV6-6	TRBJ1-4	.	.	CASTPRGLSGEKLFF	TGTGCCAGCACCCCTAGGGGGTTGTCTGGTGAAAAACTGTTTTTT
TRBV19	TRBJ2-1	once	.	CASSIQPGLSSYNEQFF	TGTGCCAGTAGTATACAACCGGGACTGAGCTCCTACAATGAGCAGTTCTTC
TRBV14	TRBJ2-2	once	.	CASSQDRLEVTGELFF	TGTGCCAGCAGCCAAGATCGACTAGAGGTTACCGGGGAGCTGTTTTTT
TRBV6-5	TRBJ2-2	.	.	CASSRDRNTGELFF	TGTGCCAGCAGTCGAGACAGGAACACCGGGGAGCTGTTTTTT
TRBV19	TRBJ1-4	.	TRBD1	CASSTRDRVFSDEKLFF	TGTGCCAGTAGTACCCGGGACAGGGTTTTCTCTGATGAAAAACTGTTTTTT
TRBV10-1	TRBJ2-7	.	.	CARLDRQYF	TGCGCCAGGCTGGACAGGCAGTACTTC
TRBV7-8	TRBJ2-7	.	TRBD2	CASSSLGTSGPRMEPYEQYF	TGTGCCAGCAGCTCCCTAGGGACTAGCGGGCCCCGAATGGAACCCTACGAGCAGTACTTC
TRBV4-1	TRBJ1-4	.	.	CASSQDTGLGGVPTNEKLFF	TGCGCCAGCAGCCAAGATACCGGGCTGGGGGGGGTTCCAACTAATGAAAAACTGTTTTTT
TRBV30	TRBJ1-2	.	TRBD1	CAWSAGQGHGYTF	TGTGCCTGGAGTGCCGGACAGGGTCATGGCTACACCTTC
TRBV24-1	TRBJ2-3	once	TRBD1	CATSDYGQGSTDTQYF	TGTGCCACCAGTGACTATGGACAGGGGAGCACAGATACGCAGTATTTT
TRBV18	TRBJ2-1	.	TRBD1	CASSPLGQAYNEQFF	TGTGCCAGCTCACCATTAGGACAGGCGTACAATGAGCAGTTCTTC
TRBV7-6	TRBJ2-7	few	TRBD1	CASSLDDRGSYEQYF	TGTGCCAGCAGCTTAGACGACAGGGGAAGCTACGAGCAGTACTTC